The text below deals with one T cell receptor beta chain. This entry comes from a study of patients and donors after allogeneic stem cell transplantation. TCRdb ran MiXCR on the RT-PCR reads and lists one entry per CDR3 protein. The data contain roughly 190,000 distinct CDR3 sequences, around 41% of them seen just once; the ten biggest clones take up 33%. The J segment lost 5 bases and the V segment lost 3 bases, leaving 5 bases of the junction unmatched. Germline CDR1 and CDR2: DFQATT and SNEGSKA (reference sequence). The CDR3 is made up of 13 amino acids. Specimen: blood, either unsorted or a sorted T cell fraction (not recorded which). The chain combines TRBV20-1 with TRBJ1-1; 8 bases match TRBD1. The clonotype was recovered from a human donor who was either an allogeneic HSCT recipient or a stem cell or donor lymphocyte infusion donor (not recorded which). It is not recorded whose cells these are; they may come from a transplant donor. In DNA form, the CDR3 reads TGCAGTGCTAGTCGGACAGGGAGTACTGAAGCTTTCTTT. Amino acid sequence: CSASRTGSTEAFF.